This TCR beta chain was recovered during a study of shared clonotypes between healthy human individuals. The protocol was immunoSEQ multiplex PCR, while the TCRdb copy is restricted to in-frame clones and leaves out a portion. The table has about 490,000 clones, 65% to 80% seen once. All donors qualified as healthy HIV-negative adults and had experienced no recent acute infections or vaccinations. CDR1 is MNHEY and CDR2 is SVGAGI in the germline V gene. Trimming stripped 2 bases from V and 1 base from J, with 5 bases between. CDR3 length: 13 residues. Sequences were obtained from PBMCs. This TCR came from a woman aged 40 to 50 in good health. Some clones in this sample may be carry-over from other donors' samples. The genes are TRBV6-5 and TRBJ2-5; D is uncertain. CDR3 loop: CASSYDGQETQYF. In DNA form, the CDR3 reads TGTGCCAGCAGTTACGACGGCCAAGAGACCCAGTACTTC.